This T cell receptor (beta chain) was obtained from a study of tumor-infiltrating lymphocytes in primary liver carcinoma. Study at large: Ranging in age from 30 to 69 years, the patients were men and women.

A primer in the constant region served to generate TCR beta cDNA from about 470 ng of total RNA. A slightly modified ARM-PCR protocol with three nested multiplex PCR rounds produced these TCR beta libraries. MiXCR was run by TCRdb on the multiplex PCR reads, yielding one entry per CDR3 protein. The table shows about 310,000 distinct CDR3 sequences, with around 50% occurring only once. The table lists this clonotype with a few counts. Blood RNA originated from unsorted whole blood, with germline DNA additionally extracted. This clonotype was sampled from a woman in her thirties with primary liver carcinoma and hepatitis B virus infection. The material sequenced was peripheral blood.

The CDR3 coding sequence is TGTGCCAGCAGTTACGGGAGTCCCTACAATGAGCAGTTCTTC. Translated, it gives CASSYGSPYNEQFF. The rearrangement joins TRBV7-9 to TRBJ2-1; TRBD2 is a possible D gene (6 bases). Trimming removed 6 bases at V and 2 bases at J, with 11 bases between. Germline V lookup: CDR1 SEHNR, CDR2 FQNEAQ (reference sequence). The length of the CDR3 is 14 residues.